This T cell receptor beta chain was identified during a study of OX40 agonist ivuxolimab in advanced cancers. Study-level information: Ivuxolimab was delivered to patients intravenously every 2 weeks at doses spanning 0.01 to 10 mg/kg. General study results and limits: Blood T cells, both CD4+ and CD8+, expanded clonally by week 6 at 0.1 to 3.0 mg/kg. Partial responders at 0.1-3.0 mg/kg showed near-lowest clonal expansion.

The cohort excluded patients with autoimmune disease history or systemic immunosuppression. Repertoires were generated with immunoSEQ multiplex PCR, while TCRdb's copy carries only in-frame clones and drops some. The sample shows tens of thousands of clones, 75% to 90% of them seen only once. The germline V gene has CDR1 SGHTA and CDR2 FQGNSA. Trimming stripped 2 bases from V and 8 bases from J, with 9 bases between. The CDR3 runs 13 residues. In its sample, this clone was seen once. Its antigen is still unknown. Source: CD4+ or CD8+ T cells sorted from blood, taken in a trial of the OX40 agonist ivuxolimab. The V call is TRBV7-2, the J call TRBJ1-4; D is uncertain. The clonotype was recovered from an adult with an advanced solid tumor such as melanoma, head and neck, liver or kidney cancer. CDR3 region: CASSLSSGEKLFF. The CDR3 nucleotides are TGTGCCAGCAGCTTATCGAGCGGGGAAAAACTGTTTTTT.